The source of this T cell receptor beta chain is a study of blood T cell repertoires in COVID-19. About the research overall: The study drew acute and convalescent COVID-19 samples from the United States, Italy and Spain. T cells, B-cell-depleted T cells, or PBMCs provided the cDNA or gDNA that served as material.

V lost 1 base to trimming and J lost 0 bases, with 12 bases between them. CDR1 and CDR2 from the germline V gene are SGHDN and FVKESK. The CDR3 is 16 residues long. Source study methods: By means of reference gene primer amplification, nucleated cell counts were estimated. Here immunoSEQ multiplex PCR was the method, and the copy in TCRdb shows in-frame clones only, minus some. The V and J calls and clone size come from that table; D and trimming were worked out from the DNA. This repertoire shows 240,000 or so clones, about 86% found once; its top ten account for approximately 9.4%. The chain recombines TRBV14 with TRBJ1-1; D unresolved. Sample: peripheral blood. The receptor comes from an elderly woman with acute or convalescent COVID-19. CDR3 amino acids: CASSQGLHPMNTEAFF. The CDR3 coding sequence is TGTGCCAGCAGCCAAGGTTTACACCCAATGAACACTGAAGCTTTCTTT.